A single sample gave rise to the 25 T cell receptor beta chains below, sequenced in a study of TIL therapy for anti-PD-1-resistant metastatic lung cancer. The time point here: pre-treatment sample, taken before nivolumab and TIL therapy. The immunoSEQ assay was v3. TCRdb's table, derived via immunoSEQ multiplex PCR, lists solely in-frame clones and lacks some. The table lists approximately 17,000 clones, approximately 79% of them singletons. The sequences come from blood, collected at baseline. These receptors all stem from a person between 30 and 80 years old with non-small cell lung cancer.

This clone came up a few times. The genes are TRBV7-6 and TRBJ1-6; a possible D gene is TRBD1 (5 bases). This CDR3 contains 15 residues. Per germline, CDR1 SGHVS and CDR2 FNYEAQ. V was trimmed by 0 bases and J by 12 bases, leaving 15 bases between them. CDR3 DNA sequence: TGTGCCAGCAGCTTAGCGCCAGGGCTAAGAGGACCCCTCCACTTT. Protein product: CASSLAPGLRGPLHF.

The chain carries TRBV19 and TRBJ2-7; TRBD2 is a possible D gene (6 bases). Trimming pared 3 bases from V and 4 bases from J, leaving 16 bases between. Germline V gene data show CDR1 as LNHDA and CDR2 as SQIVND (reference sequence). The CDR3 consists of 15 residues. In nucleotides, the CDR3 is TGTGCCAGTAGTATTACTAGCCAAGGGAGTTACGAGCAGTACTTC. As protein: CASSITSQGSYEQYF.

The rearrangement links TRBV7-6 to TRBJ1-1; D remains unclear. CDR1 is SGHVS and CDR2 is FNYEAQ in the germline V gene. V was pared by 6 bases and J by 2 bases, with 10 bases between. The CDR3 sequence is 13 residues long. CDR3 amino acids: CASSSGVNTEAFF. The CDR3 DNA is TGTGCCAGCAGTTCCGGGGTTAACACTGAAGCTTTCTTT.

CDR3 sequence reads: CASSFGEQFF. The DNA for the CDR3 is TGTGCCAGCAGCTTCGGGGAGCAGTTCTTC. V gene TRBV7-9 combines with J gene TRBJ2-1; D is unresolved. CDR3 size: 10 residues. Germline V gene lookup returns CDR1 SEHNR and CDR2 FQNEAQ (reference sequence). Deletions cut 3 bases from V and 10 bases from J, with 4 bases between.

The genes are TRBV11-2 and TRBJ1-2; possible D gene TRBD1, 5 bases. This CDR3 contains 16 residues. The V end lost 5 bases, the J end lost 4 bases, and 20 bases lay between the germline ends. Germline assignment: CDR1 SGHAT and CDR2 FQNNGV. CDR3 nucleotide sequence: TGTGCCAGCAGCCCGGTTCGCGGGGGGTTAGGCTATGGCTACACCTTC. It yields the protein CASSPVRGGLGYGYTF.

The chain recombines TRBV18 with TRBJ1-1, with 8 nucleotides matching TRBD1. The CDR3 totals 15 residues. Trimming took 3 bases from V and 2 from J; bases not matched to a gene: 5. Looked up from germline, CDR1 is KGHSH and CDR2 is LQKENI. The CDR3 bases are TGTGCCAGCTCACCCCTGGACAGGGCAAACACTGAAGCTTTCTTT. Translation: CASSPLDRANTEAFF.

J is TRBJ2-7 and V is TRBV5-1; 8 bases match TRBD1. V shed 0 bases and J 2 bases; nucleotides not matched to a gene: 4. Germline CDR1 is SGHRS and CDR2 is YFSETQ. This CDR3 is built from 15 residues. The CDR3 region has the DNA TGCGCCAGCAGCTTGGCCGGGACAGGAACCTACGAGCAGTACTTC. Its translation is CASSLAGTGTYEQYF. Full variable domain (missing parts from reference TRBV5-1 and TRBJ2-7): KAGVTQTPRYLIKTRGQQVTLSCSPISGHRSVSWYQQTPGQGLQFLFEYFSETQRNKGNFPGRFSGRQFSNSRSEMNVSTLELGDSALYLCASSLAGTGTYEQYFGPGTRLTVT.

This clone was seen a single time. This chain connects TRBV25-1 to TRBJ2-7; 9 bases match TRBD1. The germline CDR1 and CDR2 sequences are MGHDK and SYGVNS. V trimming: 4 bases; J trimming: 4 bases; junction bases outside the gene matches: 5. CDR3 length equals 14 residues. CDR3 in DNA: TGTGCCAGCAGTGGTAACAGGGGGCGATACGAGCAGTACTTC. Translated, it gives CASSGNRGRYEQYF.

This clone has just one count. The V gene is TRBV7-2, the J gene TRBJ2-5; D ambiguous. The CDR3 covers 12 residues. V lost 4 bases to trimming and J lost 2 bases, with 5 bases between them. Per the germline V gene, CDR1 is SGHTA and CDR2 is FQGNSA. CDR3 amino acids: CASSSRQETQYF. In nucleotides, the CDR3 is TGTGCCAGCAGCTCTCGTCAAGAGACCCAGTACTTC.

This clone occurred a few times. The rearrangement joins TRBV5-4 to TRBJ2-7, with 7 bases that match TRBD2. Germline V lookup: CDR1 SGHNT, CDR2 YYREEE (reference sequence). The ends lost 7 bases at V and 2 bases at J; junction bases unmatched: 9. There are 14 residues in the CDR3. CDR3 sequence reads: CASASAGGTYEQYF. In nucleotides, the CDR3 is TGTGCCAGCGCCTCCGCCGGGGGGACCTACGAGCAGTACTTC. Using reference TRBV5-4 and TRBJ2-7 for the parts outside the CDR3, the full variable domain is ETGVTQSPTHLIKTRGQQVTLRCSSQSGHNTVSWYQQALGQGPQFIFQYYREEENGRGNFPPRFSGLQFPNYSSELNVNALELDDSALYLCASASAGGTYEQYFGPGTRLTVT.

The rearrangement joins TRBV4-3 to TRBJ2-3; D perhaps matches TRBD2 (6 bases). Germline assignment: CDR1 LGHNA and CDR2 YSLEER. This CDR3 contains 15 residues. V lost 4 bases and J 0 bases, leaving 11 bases between the germline ends. The CDR3 here is CASSRDGGSTDTQYF. The CDR3 nucleotides read TGCGCCAGCAGCCGCGACGGGGGTAGCACAGATACGCAGTATTTT.

This clone occurred a few times. The chain recombines TRBV2 with TRBJ1-6, with TRBD1 identical over 7 bases. The CDR3 runs 14 residues. CDR1 and CDR2 (germline): SNHLY, FYNNEI. J gave up 6 bases and V 7 bases, and 6 bases lay outside the gene matches. This CDR3 is CASIVDRSNSPLHF. CDR3 nucleotides: TGTGCCAGCATTGTGGACAGGTCTAATTCACCCCTCCACTTT.

This sequence joins TRBV28 and TRBJ2-7, with 9 bases that match TRBD1. The germline V gene has CDR1 MDHEN and CDR2 SYDVKM. V lost 7 bases, J lost 6 bases, and 13 bases stayed unmatched. The CDR3 totals 15 residues. The CDR3 coding sequence is TGTGCCAGCACCCCTTACAGGGGGCGCAACGGCGAGCAGTACTTC. Amino acids: CASTPYRGRNGEQYF. Combining the CDR3 with reference TRBV28 and TRBJ2-7 gives the whole variable domain DVKVTQSSRYLVKRTGEKVFLECVQDMDHENMFWYRQDPGLGLRLIYFSYDVKMKEKGDIPEGYSVSREKKERFSLILESASTNQTSMYLCASTPYRGRNGEQYFGPGTRLTVT.

The chain combines TRBV11-3 with TRBJ2-1, with D perhaps matching TRBD1 or TRBD2 (6 bases each). Germline CDR1 is SGHNT and CDR2 is YENEEA. The CDR3 runs to 13 residues. V was shortened by 0 bases and J by 8 bases, with 8 bases between the two germline ends. The CDR3 nucleotides are TGTGCCAGCAGCTTAGAGGAGGGGGATGAGCAGTTCTTC. It specifies CASSLEEGDEQFF.

The chain couples TRBV5-1 to TRBJ2-1; weak D call: TRBD2 (6 bases). From germline, CDR1 is SGHRS and CDR2 YFSETQ. Trimming removed 6 bases at V and 7 bases at J, with 14 bases between. The CDR3 contains 13 residues. CDR3 amino acids: CASNSLAQNEQFF. The CDR3 region has the DNA TGCGCCAGCAACTCGCTAGCGCAGAATGAGCAGTTCTTC.

V gene TRBV10-3 combines with J gene TRBJ2-7; D gene ambiguous. Germline-derived CDR1 and CDR2 are ENHRY and SYGVKD. V shed 3 bases and J shed 7 bases, with 10 bases lying between them. The CDR3 runs 12 residues. The CDR3 bases are TGTGCCATCAGTGAAATTAACCGTGAGCAGTACTTC. It codes for CAISEINREQYF.

The sample holds a few counts of this clone. The chain is built from TRBV11-2 and TRBJ2-2; 10 bases are a match to TRBD2. Trimming removed 5 bases from V and 8 bases from J; junction bases left unmatched: 5. The germline V gene has CDR1 SGHAT and CDR2 FQNNGV. The length of the CDR3 is 14 residues. This chain's CDR3 is CASSVAGGAGELFF. The CDR3 nucleotides are TGTGCCAGCAGCGTAGCGGGGGGCGCGGGGGAGCTGTTTTTT.

The rearrangement uses TRBV7-9 and TRBJ1-1; tentative D call: TRBD1 (5 bases). The ends were cut back, 2 bases at V and 5 bases at J, with 12 bases in the middle. Germline-derived CDR1 and CDR2 are SEHNR and FQNEAQ (reference sequence). CDR3 size: 14 residues. CDR3 region: CASSLLQGGTEAFF. As DNA, the CDR3 is TGTGCCAGCAGCTTACTGCAGGGAGGGACTGAAGCTTTCTTT.

The V and J genes are TRBV30 and TRBJ2-2; 8 bases match TRBD2. The CDR3 consists of 15 residues. CDR1 and CDR2 from the germline V gene are GTSNPN and SVGIG (reference sequence). V shed 6 bases, J shed 4 bases, and the junction held 10 bases outside the gene matches. The CDR3 DNA reads TGTGCCTGTTGGATGCGGGGGGCCCCCACCGGGGAGCTGTTTTTT. Encoded protein: CACWMRGAPTGELFF.

Judged by abundance, this clone is medium-sized (0.01 to 0.1%). The chain combines TRBV30 with TRBJ2-7; the D gene is possibly TRBD1 (6 bases). The CDR3 has 11 amino acids. The germline gives CDR1 GTSNPN, CDR2 SVGIG (reference sequence). The V end was cut by 1 base, the J end by 6 bases, with 7 bases between. The CDR3 coding sequence is TGTGCCTGGAGTGGACAGGTCGAGCAGTACTTC. It is translated as CAWSGQVEQYF.

The gene calls are TRBV9 and TRBJ2-2, with D possibly matching TRBD2 (5 bases). CDR1 is SGDLS and CDR2 is YYNGEE in the germline V gene. This CDR3 is 14 amino acids long. V lost 1 base and J 4 bases, leaving 8 bases between the germline ends. CDR3 nucleotide sequence: TGTGCCAGCAGCGTACTAGCTTTCACCGGGGAGCTGTTTTTT. It yields the protein CASSVLAFTGELFF. Drawing the rest from reference TRBV9 and TRBJ2-2, the complete variable domain is DSGVTQTPKHLITATGQRVTLRCSPRSGDLSVYWYQQSLDQGLQFLIQYYNGEERAKGNILERFSAQQFPDLHSELNLSSLELGDSALYFCASSVLAFTGELFFGEGSRLTVL.

This chain links TRBV24-1 with TRBJ2-3; D may match TRBD1 or TRBD2 (5 bases each). V lost 5 bases to trimming and J lost 1 base, with 15 bases between them. Germline lookup yields CDR1 KGHDR and CDR2 SFDVKD. This CDR3 comprises 16 residues. CDR3 loop: CATSGGSVSGTDTQYF. CDR3 DNA sequence: TGTGCCACCAGTGGGGGGAGCGTTTCGGGCACAGATACGCAGTATTTT.

The J gene is TRBJ1-6, the V gene TRBV30, with D perhaps TRBD1 (5 bases). Deletions cut 0 bases from V and 12 bases from J, with 27 bases between. Germline CDR1 reads GTSNPN; CDR2 reads SVGIG (reference sequence). This CDR3 comprises 18 residues. The DNA for the CDR3 is TGTGCCTGGAGTGTAGGAGGGGCTTACGCCGGGGGAAGGAGACCCCTCCACTTT. Encoded protein: CAWSVGGAYAGGRRPLHF.

The gene calls are TRBV3-1 (or the pseudogene TRBV3-2) and TRBJ2-4, with unresolved D. The germline CDR1 and CDR2 sequences are LGHDT and YNNKEL (reference sequence). Trimming cost V 3 bases and J 0 bases, with 9 bases left between them. The CDR3 extends over 15 amino acids. CDR3 DNA: TGTGCCAGCAGCCACCCGGTTGTAGCCAAAAACATTCAGTACTTC. Its translation: CASSHPVVAKNIQYF.

The gene calls are TRBV4-2 and TRBJ2-1, with D hard to call. V was cut by 0 bases and J by 6 bases, with 9 bases left in between. This CDR3 region has 14 residues. Germline V lookup: CDR1 LGHNA, CDR2 YNFKEQ. The DNA for the CDR3 is TGTGCCAGCAGCCAAGATCACAGCCTCAATGAGCAGTTCTTC. Amino acids: CASSQDHSLNEQFF.